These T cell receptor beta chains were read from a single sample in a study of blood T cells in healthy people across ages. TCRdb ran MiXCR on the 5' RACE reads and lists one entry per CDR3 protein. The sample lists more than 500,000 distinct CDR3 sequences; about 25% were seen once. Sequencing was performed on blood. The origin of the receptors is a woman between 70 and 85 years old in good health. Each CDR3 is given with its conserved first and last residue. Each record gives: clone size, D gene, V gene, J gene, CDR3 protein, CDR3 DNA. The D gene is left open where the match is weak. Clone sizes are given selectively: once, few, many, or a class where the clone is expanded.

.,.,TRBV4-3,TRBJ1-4,CASSQDKTGKLFF,TGCGCCAGCAGCCAAGATAAAACGGGAAAACTGTTTTTT
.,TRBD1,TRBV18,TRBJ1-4,CASSNRQGNEKLFF,TGTGCCAGCTCAAATCGACAGGGGAATGAAAAACTGTTTTTT
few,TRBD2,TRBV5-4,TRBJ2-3,CASSSGLAGLITDTQYF,TGTGCCAGCAGCTCGGGACTAGCGGGCCTAATCACAGATACGCAGTATTTT
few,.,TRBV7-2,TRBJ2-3,CASSVDTDTQYF,TGTGCCAGCAGCGTCGACACAGATACGCAGTATTTT
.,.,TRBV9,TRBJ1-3,CASSDEEDTIYF,TGTGCCAGCAGCGATGAGGAGGACACCATATATTTT
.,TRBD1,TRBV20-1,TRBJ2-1,CSARDGQGSLYNEQFF,TGCAGTGCTAGAGATGGACAGGGGAGCCTCTACAATGAGCAGTTCTTC
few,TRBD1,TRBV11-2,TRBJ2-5,CASSPSTGGQETRYF,TGTGCCAGCAGCCCTTCAACAGGGGGCCAAGAGACCCGGTACTTC
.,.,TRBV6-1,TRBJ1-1,CASAEGGIRAYEAFF,TGTGCCAGCGCTGAGGGTGGGATAAGGGCCTATGAAGCTTTCTTT
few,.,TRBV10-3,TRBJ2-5,CASHRGNQETQYF,TGTGCCTCCCACCGCGGTAATCAAGAGACCCAGTACTTC
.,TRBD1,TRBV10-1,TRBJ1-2,CASSEGQGSQGYTF,TGCGCCAGCAGTGAGGGACAGGGCTCGCAAGGCTACACCTTC
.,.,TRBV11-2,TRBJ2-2,CASSLRPGELFF,TGTGCCAGCAGCTTACGGCCCGGGGAGCTGTTTTTT
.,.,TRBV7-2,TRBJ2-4,CASSFGGNIQYF,TGTGCCAGCAGTTTTGGGGGGAACATTCAGTACTTC
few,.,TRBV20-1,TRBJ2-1,CSAFRFTSSYNEQFF,TGCAGTGCCTTTAGGTTTACGAGCTCCTACAATGAGCAGTTCTTC
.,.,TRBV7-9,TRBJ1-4,CASSLVGGTNEKLFF,TGTGCCAGCAGCTTAGTTGGCGGAACTAATGAAAAACTGTTTTTT
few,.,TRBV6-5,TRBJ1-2,CASSYSRPGTGQRNYGYTF,TGTGCCAGCAGTTACTCCCGACCAGGAACAGGACAGAGGAACTATGGCTACACCTTC
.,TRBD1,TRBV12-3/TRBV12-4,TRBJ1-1,CASRRKYRGDTEAFF,TGTGCCAGCAGGAGAAAATACAGGGGGGACACTGAAGCTTTCTTT
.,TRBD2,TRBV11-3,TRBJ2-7,CASSLSRTRDYEQYF,TGTGCCAGCAGCTTATCCCGGACTAGGGACTACGAGCAGTACTTC
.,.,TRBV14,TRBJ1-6,CASSRRGSYNSPLHF,TGTGCCAGCAGCCGTCGGGGCTCCTATAATTCACCCCTCCACTTT
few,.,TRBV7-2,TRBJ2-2,CASSLGGLGVNTGELFF,TGTGCCAGCAGCTTAGGGGGCCTCGGGGTAAACACCGGGGAGCTGTTTTTT
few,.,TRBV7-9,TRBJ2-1,CASSLGSSSSYNEQFF,TGTGCCAGCAGCTTAGGGAGTTCGAGCTCCTACAATGAGCAGTTCTTC
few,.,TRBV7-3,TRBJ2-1,CASSLYGYNEQFF,TGTGCCAGCAGCTTATACGGTTACAATGAGCAGTTCTTC
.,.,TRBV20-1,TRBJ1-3,CRASDRKSGNTIYF,TGCAGAGCTTCCGACCGAAAGTCTGGAAACACCATATATTTT
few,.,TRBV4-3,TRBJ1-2,CASSQVTWGAHGYTF,TGCGCCAGCAGCCAAGTGACTTGGGGGGCCCATGGCTACACCTTC
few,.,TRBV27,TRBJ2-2,CASIWVGTGELFF,TGTGCCAGCATATGGGTTGGCACCGGGGAGCTGTTTTTT
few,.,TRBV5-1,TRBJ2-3,CASSLDPSDTQYF,TGCGCCAGCAGCTTGGACCCCTCGGATACGCAGTATTTT
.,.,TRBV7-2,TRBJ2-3,CASSETWGTDTQYF,TGTGCCAGCAGCGAGACCTGGGGCACAGATACGCAGTATTTT
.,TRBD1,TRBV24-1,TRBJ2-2,CATATGVKTGELFF,TGTGCCACTGCGACAGGGGTAAAGACCGGGGAGCTGTTTTTT